This entry features one T cell receptor (beta chain) sequence. This CDR3 comprises 16 residues. Unmatched junction bases numbered 7, after V lost 3 bases and J lost 0 bases. Germline V CDR1 and CDR2: SGDLS, YYNGEE. The PCR ran on 60 Vbeta and 13 Jbeta primers. Generated by immunoSEQ multiplex PCR, the TCRdb table keeps only in-frame clones and is missing some. This table has about 130,000 clones, 70% appearing once. These data originate in a study of cytomegalovirus exposure and HLA in healthy donors. The chain combines TRBV9 with TRBJ1-2; 8 nucleotides match TRBD1. This sequence was found in an older woman in good health and CMV-seropositive. Sequencing was carried out using PBMCs. The CDR3 reads CASSGATGGPNYGYTF. DNA for the CDR3: TGTGCCAGCAGCGGGGCAACAGGGGGACCTAACTATGGCTACACCTTC.